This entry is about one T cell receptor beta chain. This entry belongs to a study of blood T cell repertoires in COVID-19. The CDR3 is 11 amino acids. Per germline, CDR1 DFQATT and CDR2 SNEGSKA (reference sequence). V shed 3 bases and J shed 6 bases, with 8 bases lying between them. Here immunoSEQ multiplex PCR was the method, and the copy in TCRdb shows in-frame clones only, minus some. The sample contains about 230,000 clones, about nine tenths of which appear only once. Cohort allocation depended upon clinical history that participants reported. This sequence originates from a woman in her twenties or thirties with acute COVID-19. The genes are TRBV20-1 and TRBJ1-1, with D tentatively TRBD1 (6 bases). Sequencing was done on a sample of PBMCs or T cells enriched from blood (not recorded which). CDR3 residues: CSARSGAEAFF. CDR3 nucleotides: TGCAGTGCTAGGTCAGGGGCTGAAGCTTTCTTT.